What follows are 28 T cell receptor beta chains derived from one specimen sequenced in a study of CD8+ T cells in alopecia areata. TCR sequencing used cDNA made by reverse transcription of extracted RNA. Produced via immunoSEQ multiplex PCR; TCRdb's table is partial and in-frame only. This table has 140,000 or so clones, roughly half appearing once. This specimen was CD4+ T cells sorted from blood, taken at week 0. The receptor set was obtained from a human donor with alopecia areata.

This chain links TRBV28 with TRBJ1-5; D is possibly TRBD1 (5 bases). The CDR3 contains 16 residues. Germline-derived CDR1 and CDR2 are MDHEN and SYDVKM. V was pared by 7 bases and J by 2 bases, with 18 bases between. The CDR3 protein is CASIVGGLGGNQPQHF. CDR3 DNA: TGTGCCAGCATCGTCGGAGGGCTAGGGGGCAATCAGCCCCAGCATTTT.

The table lists this clone with a few counts. J is TRBJ2-1 and V is TRBV29-1; D ambiguous. CDR3 length: 14 residues. Germline values: CDR1 SQVTM, CDR2 ANQGSEA. Trimming pared 5 bases from V and 6 bases from J, leaving 17 bases between. The CDR3 protein is CSVQQSLPSNEQFF. The CDR3 DNA sequence: TGCAGCGTTCAGCAGTCTCTGCCCTCCAATGAGCAGTTCTTC.

The chain links TRBV11-2 to TRBJ2-3; D is uncertain. Per the germline V gene, CDR1 is SGHAT and CDR2 is FQNNGV. V shed 4 bases and J shed 0 bases, with 8 bases lying between them. CDR3 length: 14 residues. The CDR3 DNA reads TGTGCCAGCAGCTCGTCCCCTAGCACAGATACGCAGTATTTT. It specifies CASSSSPSTDTQYF.

In nucleotides, the CDR3 is TGTGCCTGGAGTGTTGTCAGGGAAGAGACCCAGTACTTC. It specifies CAWSVVREETQYF. The genes are TRBV30 and TRBJ2-5; tentatively, D is TRBD1 (5 bases). Germline CDR1 and CDR2: GTSNPN and SVGIG (reference sequence). The V and J ends lost 0 bases and 3 bases respectively, with 8 bases between them. The CDR3 contains 13 residues.

The chain employs TRBV27 and TRBJ2-6, with TRBD1 identical over 7 bases. CDR3 length: 15 amino acids. Germline CDR1 MNHEY, CDR2 SMNVEV (reference sequence). The V gene end was trimmed by 5 bases and the J gene end by 4 bases; junction bases not matched to a gene: 5. CDR3 coding DNA: TGTGCCAGCAGTCTTACAGGGGTCGGGGCCAACGTCCTGACTTTC. It is translated as CASSLTGVGANVLTF. Variable domain in full (rest from reference TRBV27 and TRBJ2-6): EAQVTQNPRYLITVTGKKLTVTCSQNMNHEYMSWYRQDPGLGLRQIYYSMNVEVTDKGDVPEGYKVSRKEKRNFPLILESPSPNQTSLYFCASSLTGVGANVLTFGAGSRLTVL.

The genes are TRBV9 and TRBJ2-3, with D uncertain. The CDR3 is 13 residues long. V was pared by 0 bases and J by 1 base, with 3 bases between. Germline CDR1 and CDR2: SGDLS and YYNGEE. This chain's CDR3 is CASSVARTDTQYF. As DNA, the CDR3 is TGTGCCAGCAGCGTAGCGCGCACAGATACGCAGTATTTT.

The chain carries TRBV23-1 and TRBJ2-7, with 9 bases aligning to TRBD2. TRBV23-1 is reported as an ORF; its role is uncertain. The ends lost 0 bases at V and 5 bases at J; junction bases unmatched: 5. The CDR3 has 15 residues. CDR3 DNA sequence: TGCGCCAGCAGTCAATCGGTAGCGGGAGACAACGAGCAGTACTTC. This codes for CASSQSVAGDNEQYF.

The V gene is TRBV4-2, the J gene TRBJ2-1; TRBD2 agrees at 9 bases. The V gene's germline CDR1 is LGHNA and CDR2 YNFKEQ. This CDR3 is built from 16 residues. After removal of 3 bases from V and 2 bases from J, the junction contained 5 bases not matched to a gene. The DNA of the CDR3 is TGTGCCAGCAGCCAGGAAGCTAGCGGGACCTACAATGAGCAGTTCTTC. Amino acids: CASSQEASGTYNEQFF.

This clone was picked up a small number of times. V is TRBV7-3 and J is TRBJ2-5; 9 bases fit TRBD1. Germline CDR1 is SGHTA and CDR2 is FQGTGA. The CDR3 spans 13 residues. V dropped 3 bases and J dropped 5; count of bases not matched to a gene: 1. The chain's CDR3 is CASSFGQGETQYF. In nucleotides, the CDR3 is TGTGCCAGCAGCTTCGGACAGGGGGAGACCCAGTACTTC.

CDR3 bases: TGTGCCAGCTCACCACCGACAAGTGCTGAAGCTTTCTTT. Encoded protein: CASSPPTSAEAFF. This sequence joins TRBV18 and TRBJ1-1; D is undetermined. There are 13 residues in the CDR3. V was pared by 0 bases and J by 6 bases, with 8 bases between. Germline V gene data show CDR1 as KGHSH and CDR2 as LQKENI.

This chain connects TRBV4-3 to TRBJ2-6, with 11 positions matching TRBD2. J lost 4 bases, V lost 1 base, and 6 bases had no gene match. The CDR3 is 18 amino acids. CDR1 and CDR2 from the germline V gene are LGHNA and YSLEER. CDR3 in amino acids: CASSQGSSGGGGANVLTF. The DNA for the CDR3 is TGCGCCAGCAGCCAAGGTAGTAGCGGGGGGGGCGGGGCCAACGTCCTGACTTTC.

The CDR3 DNA follows: TGTGCCACCAGCATGAGGCTGCTAGTGACCCAGTACTTC. It translates to CATSMRLLVTQYF. This sequence joins TRBV15 and TRBJ2-5; D ambiguous. The germline V gene encodes CDR1 LNHNV and CDR2 YYDKDF (reference sequence). Trimming removed 4 bases at V and 7 bases at J, with 13 bases between. The CDR3 contains 13 residues.

Written as DNA, the CDR3 is TGTGCCAGCAGCTTAGAAGGGGGGAATAACAATCAGCCCCAGCATTTT. As protein: CASSLEGGNNNQPQHF. V is TRBV7-2 and J is TRBJ1-5; a possible D gene is TRBD1 (6 bases). The CDR3 totals 16 residues. The germline gives CDR1 SGHTA, CDR2 FQGNSA. V was shortened by 1 base and J by 3 bases, with 13 bases between the two germline ends.

The V gene is TRBV6-6, the J gene TRBJ2-1, with D perhaps matching TRBD2 (5 bases). V was pared by 5 bases and J by 10 bases, with 15 bases between. Germline V gene lookup returns CDR1 MNHNY and CDR2 SVGAGI (reference sequence). This CDR3 has 13 residues. The CDR3 DNA follows: TGTGCCAGCAGTCTATCCCCGCGCGGGGAGCAGTTCTTC. The encoded protein is CASSLSPRGEQFF.

The rearrangement uses TRBV30 and TRBJ2-5; D gene unclear. Germline V gene data show CDR1 as GTSNPN and CDR2 as SVGIG (reference sequence). Trimming took off 4 bases at V and 2 bases at J, with 11 bases between the two ends. The CDR3 is 13 residues long. The CDR3 DNA sequence: TGTGCCTGGAACCAGGACCGACAAGAGACCCAGTACTTC. As protein: CAWNQDRQETQYF.

The chain has TRBV30 and TRBJ2-2; D may be TRBD1 or TRBD2 (5 bases each). The CDR3 is 14 amino acids. CDR1 is GTSNPN and CDR2 is SVGIG in the germline V gene (reference sequence). Trimming took off 8 bases at V and 4 bases at J, with 17 bases between the two ends. The chain's CDR3 is CAEGPGRATGELFF. The CDR3 region has the DNA TGTGCCGAGGGACCAGGGCGAGCCACCGGGGAGCTGTTTTTT.

This clone was detected a few times. V is TRBV4-2 and J is TRBJ2-3, with 10 bases lining up with TRBD2. Germline CDR1 is LGHNA and CDR2 is YNFKEQ. CDR3 size: 16 residues. The trim removed 1 base at V and 7 bases at J, leaving 8 bases unmatched. In DNA form, the CDR3 reads TGTGCCAGCAGCCAAGTAACTAGCGGGATTACCTATACGCAGTATTTT. It yields the protein CASSQVTSGITYTQYF.

This sequence joins TRBV30 and TRBJ2-3; D is unresolved. The CDR3 runs to 11 residues. V lost 4 bases to trimming and J lost 4 bases, with 6 bases between them. Looked up from germline, CDR1 is GTSNPN and CDR2 is SVGIG (reference sequence). CDR3 DNA: TGTGCCTGGACGGGTTCAGATACGCAGTATTTT. As protein: CAWTGSDTQYF.

This clone appeared a single time. The chain employs TRBV29-1 and TRBJ2-2; D tentatively fits TRBD1 or TRBD2 (5 bases each). V was trimmed by 5 bases and J by 10 bases, leaving 17 bases between them. Per the germline V gene, CDR1 is SQVTM and CDR2 is ANQGSEA. CDR3 length: 13 residues. The CDR3 protein is CSVPRDPTKELFF. DNA for the CDR3: TGCAGCGTTCCAAGGGACCCTACGAAGGAGCTGTTTTTT.

The chain joins TRBV15 to TRBJ2-3, with a possible D match to TRBD2 (5 bases). Germline CDR1 LNHNV, CDR2 YYDKDF (reference sequence). V lost 0 bases and J 5 bases, leaving 12 bases between the germline ends. This CDR3 is 15 amino acids long. The CDR3 loop is CATSRDLTAGDTQYF. As DNA, the CDR3 is TGTGCCACCAGCAGAGATCTTACTGCGGGAGATACGCAGTATTTT. The full variable domain, rest sourced from reference TRBV15 and TRBJ2-3, is DAMVIQNPRYQVTQFGKPVTLSCSQTLNHNVMYWYQQKSSQAPKLLFHYYDKDFNNEADTPDNFQSRRPNTSFCFLDIRSPGLGDTAMYLCATSRDLTAGDTQYFGPGTRLTVL.

V is TRBV27 and J is TRBJ2-5; D is undetermined. Germline V gives CDR1 MNHEY, CDR2 SMNVEV (reference sequence). V dropped 4 bases and J dropped 0 bases, with 9 bases sitting between them. The CDR3 extends over 14 amino acids. The CDR3 here is CASSSTLYQETQYF. CDR3 sequence (DNA): TGTGCCAGCAGTTCGACCCTGTACCAAGAGACCCAGTACTTC.

V is TRBV25-1 and J is TRBJ2-7; D might be TRBD1 (6 bases). This CDR3 has 13 amino acids. CDR1 is MGHDK and CDR2 is SYGVNS in the germline V gene. The ends were cut back, 5 bases at V and 1 base at J, with 9 bases in the middle. The CDR3 spells CASSQTGSYEQYF. CDR3 coding DNA: TGTGCCAGCAGTCAGACAGGATCCTACGAGCAGTACTTC.

The rearrangement links TRBV28 to TRBJ2-5; 8 bases map to TRBD2. The CDR3 has 15 residues. Germline V gives CDR1 MDHEN, CDR2 SYDVKM. The ends lost 1 base at V and 7 bases at J; junction bases unmatched: 8. CDR3 coding DNA: TGTGCCAGCAGTTTATTGGGAACTAGCGGTTCGACCCAGTACTTC. It translates to CASSLLGTSGSTQYF. The full variable domain, in which reference TRBV28 and TRBJ2-5 provide the parts outside the CDR3, is DVKVTQSSRYLVKRTGEKVFLECVQDMDHENMFWYRQDPGLGLRLIYFSYDVKMKEKGDIPEGYSVSREKKERFSLILESASTNQTSMYLCASSLLGTSGSTQYFGPGTRLLVL.

V and J are TRBV19 and TRBJ2-3; D is perhaps TRBD2 (5 bases). CDR3 length: 13 residues. The V and J ends lost 5 bases and 5 bases respectively, with 11 bases between them. In germline, CDR1 is LNHDA, CDR2 SQIVND (reference sequence). This chain's CDR3 is CASSEGLGDTQYF. The CDR3 DNA reads TGTGCCAGTAGTGAAGGACTTGGAGATACGCAGTATTTT.

This clone was detected many times. The rearrangement joins TRBV7-9 to TRBJ2-7; possibly TRBD1 for D (5 bases). Trimming took off 6 bases at V and 3 bases at J, with 9 bases between the two ends. In germline, CDR1 is SEHNR, CDR2 FQNEAQ (reference sequence). The CDR3 is 12 amino acids. The CDR3, as DNA: TGTGCCAGCAGTCCACAGGACTACGAGCAGTACTTC. Protein product: CASSPQDYEQYF.

V and J are TRBV6-5 and TRBJ1-2, with 7 bases matching TRBD1. Germline V gene sequence: CDR1 MNHEY, CDR2 SVGAGI. The CDR3 covers 14 residues. The ends lost 6 bases at V and 4 bases at J; junction bases unmatched: 8. This chain's CDR3 is CASSRATGSYGYTF. CDR3 in DNA: TGTGCCAGCAGCCGCGCGACAGGGAGCTATGGCTACACCTTC.

The chain combines TRBV29-1 with TRBJ2-2; D uncertain. The CDR3 loop spans 14 amino acids. Per germline, CDR1 SQVTM and CDR2 ANQGSEA. Between the trimmed V and J ends, which lost 6 bases and 2 bases, there was a span of 13 bases. CDR3 protein: CSVRDWGNTGELFF. The CDR3, as DNA: TGCAGCGTGAGAGACTGGGGAAACACCGGGGAGCTGTTTTTT.

The chain couples TRBV7-2 to TRBJ2-7; possibly TRBD2 for D (6 bases). The germline gives CDR1 SGHTA, CDR2 FQGNSA. Trimming cost V 3 bases and J 2 bases, with 11 bases left between them. This CDR3 is 14 amino acids long. The CDR3 region is CASSFVRGTYEQYF. As DNA, the CDR3 is TGTGCCAGCAGCTTTGTGCGGGGAACCTACGAGCAGTACTTC.